This TCR beta chain was sequenced during a study of T cell repertoires in cytomegalovirus infection. Study at large: From public TCR beta signatures came an indication of both CMV infection and matching HLA type. Regarding the study as a whole: Dominant in the ex vivo response were TCR beta clonotypes restricted by HLA-C and specific for CMV.

This clonotype was seen a handful of times. Its antigen is not known. J lost 4 bases, V lost 1 base, and 11 bases had no gene match. The germline V gene encodes CDR1 SGHKS and CDR2 YYEKEE (reference sequence). The CDR3 loop spans 18 amino acids. MiXCR, applied by TCRdb to the reads, yields one record per CDR3 protein. The table lists about 900,000 distinct CDR3 sequences, about a third of them singletons. The genes are TRBV5-5 and TRBJ2-1; 10 bases agree with TRBD1. Sequenced material: cultured CD8+ T cells from PBMCs, taken from culture after CMV antigen stimulation. The TCR was taken from a human donor in good health (CMV status not recorded). Some clones in this sample may be carry-over from other donors' samples. CDR3 amino acids: CASSLRGGDRGRYNEQFF. For the CDR3, the DNA is TGTGCCAGCAGCTTGAGGGGGGGAGACAGGGGGCGGTACAATGAGCAGTTCTTC. The full variable domain, completed using reference TRBV5-5 and TRBJ2-1, is DAGVTQSPTHLIKTRGQQVTLRCSPISGHKSVSWYQQVLGQGPQFIFQYYEKEERGRGNFPDRFSARQFPNYSSELNVNALLLGDSALYLCASSLRGGDRGRYNEQFFGPGTRLTVL.